The sequence of this T cell receptor beta chain was determined in a study of CD8+CD57+ T cells in acquired aplastic anemia. Study-wide points: The same twenty-nine CD8+ CDR3 sequences occurred in patients and in controls.

Genomic DNA was employed as the template in profiling TCR beta VDJ and CDR3. TCRdb recomputed calls from the reads with MiXCR, one row per CDR3 protein. This sample has some 170,000 distinct CDR3 sequences, with 35% to 55% found just once. Notes on this clonotype: Its antigen remains unknown.

The CDR3 contains 17 residues. CDR1 and CDR2 (germline): LNHDA, SQIVND (reference sequence). Germline trimming cut 4 bases from V and 7 bases from J; bases unmatched to any gene: 15. Sequences were obtained from sorted CD4+, CD8+, or CD8+CD57+ T cells (not recorded which) from PBMCs. The rearrangement links TRBV19 to TRBJ1-5, with 8 bases aligning to TRBD1. The TCR originated in a human donor in good health. CDR3 loop: CASSTHQGARAGQPQHF. CDR3 in DNA: TGTGCCAGTAGTACGCACCAGGGGGCGCGGGCGGGACAGCCCCAGCATTTT.